This TCR beta chain was profiled in a study of OX40 agonist ivuxolimab in advanced cancers. Whole-study context: Cancers in dose escalation were hepatocellular, melanoma, renal cell and head and neck.

In this sample, this clone turned up once. Trimming removed 4 bases from V and 1 base from J; junction bases left unmatched: 6. This CDR3 has 14 residues. CDR1 and CDR2 from the germline V gene are GTSNPN and SVGIG (reference sequence). Clones were read by immunoSEQ multiplex PCR, and TCRdb kept only the in-frame ones, dropping some. The sample records 65,000 to 90,000 clones, roughly nine tenths being singletons. The clonotype comes from an adult with an advanced solid tumor such as melanoma, head and neck, liver or kidney cancer. The sequencing used CD4+ or CD8+ T cells sorted from blood, collected in a trial of the OX40 agonist ivuxolimab. The chain recombines TRBV30 with TRBJ2-5; 7 bases align to TRBD1. Here the CDR3 DNA reads TGTGCCTGGACCCAGACAGGGATCCAAGAGACCCAGTACTTC. Protein product: CAWTQTGIQETQYF.